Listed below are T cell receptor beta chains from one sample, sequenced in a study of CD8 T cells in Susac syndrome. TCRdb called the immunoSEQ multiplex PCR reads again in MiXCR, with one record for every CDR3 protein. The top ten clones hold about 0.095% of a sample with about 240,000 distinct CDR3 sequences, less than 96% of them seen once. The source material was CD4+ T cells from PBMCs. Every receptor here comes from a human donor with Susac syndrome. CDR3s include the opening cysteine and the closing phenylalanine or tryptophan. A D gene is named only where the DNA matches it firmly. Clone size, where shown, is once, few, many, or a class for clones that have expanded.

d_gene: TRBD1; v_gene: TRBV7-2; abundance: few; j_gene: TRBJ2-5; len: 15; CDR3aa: CASSPTGAQRETQYF; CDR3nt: TGTGCCAGCAGCCCGACAGGGGCCCAACGAGAGACCCAGTACTTC
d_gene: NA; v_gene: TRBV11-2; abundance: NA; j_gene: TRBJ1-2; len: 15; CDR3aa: CASSLLNGQTSGYTF; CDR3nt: TGTGCCAGCAGCTTACTCAACGGACAGACCTCTGGCTACACCTTC
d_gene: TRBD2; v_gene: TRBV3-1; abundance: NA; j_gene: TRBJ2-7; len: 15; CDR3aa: CASSQGRGRVGEQYF; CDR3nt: TGTGCCAGCAGCCAAGGAAGAGGGAGGGTCGGGGAGCAGTACTTC
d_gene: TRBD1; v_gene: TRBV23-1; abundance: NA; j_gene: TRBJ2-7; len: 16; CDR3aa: CASSAELSGGSDEQYF; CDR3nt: TGCGCCAGCAGTGCCGAACTGTCAGGGGGCAGCGACGAGCAGTACTTC
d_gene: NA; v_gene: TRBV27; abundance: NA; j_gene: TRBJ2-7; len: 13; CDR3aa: CASSLARFGEQYF; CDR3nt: TGTGCCAGCAGTTTGGCACGGTTCGGCGAGCAGTACTTC
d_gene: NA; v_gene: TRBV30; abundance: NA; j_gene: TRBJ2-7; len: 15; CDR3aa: CAWSVQVLGPYEQYF; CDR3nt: TGTGCCTGGAGTGTACAAGTCCTTGGACCCTACGAGCAGTACTTC
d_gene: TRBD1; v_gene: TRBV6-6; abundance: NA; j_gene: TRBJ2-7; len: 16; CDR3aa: CASSNSGTGGSYEQYF; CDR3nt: TGTGCCAGCAGTAATTCCGGGACAGGGGGCTCCTACGAGCAGTACTTC
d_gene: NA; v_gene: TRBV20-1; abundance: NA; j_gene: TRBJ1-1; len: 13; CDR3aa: CSLRTAMNTEAFF; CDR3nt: TGCAGCCTGAGGACAGCGATGAACACTGAAGCTTTCTTT
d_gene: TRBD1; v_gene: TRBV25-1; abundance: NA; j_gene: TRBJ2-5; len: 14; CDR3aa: CASSEFNRGETQYF; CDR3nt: TGTGCCAGCAGTGAATTTAACAGGGGGGAGACCCAGTACTTC
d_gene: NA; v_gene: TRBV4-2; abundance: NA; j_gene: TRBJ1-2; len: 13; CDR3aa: CASSQGSFRSYTF; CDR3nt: TGTGCCAGCAGCCAAGGGAGCTTCAGAAGCTACACCTTC
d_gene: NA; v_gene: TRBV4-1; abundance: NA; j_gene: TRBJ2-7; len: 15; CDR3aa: CASSQDLGRTYEQYF; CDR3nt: TGCGCCAGCAGCCAAGATTTAGGACGCACCTACGAGCAGTACTTC
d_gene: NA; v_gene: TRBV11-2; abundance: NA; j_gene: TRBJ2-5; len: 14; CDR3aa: CASSASPRRGAQYF; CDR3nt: TGTGCCAGCAGCGCCAGTCCGCGACGTGGGGCCCAGTACTTC
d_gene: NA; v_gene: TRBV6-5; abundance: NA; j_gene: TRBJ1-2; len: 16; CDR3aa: CASSYSRHQANYGYTF; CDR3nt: TGTGCCAGCAGTTACTCCAGACATCAGGCTAACTATGGCTACACCTTC
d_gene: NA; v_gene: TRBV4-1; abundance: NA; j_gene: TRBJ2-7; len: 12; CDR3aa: CASSQPLGEQYF; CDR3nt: TGCGCCAGCAGCCAGCCGCTAGGCGAGCAGTACTTC
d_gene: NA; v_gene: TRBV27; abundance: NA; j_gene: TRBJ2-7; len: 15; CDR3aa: CASMVRGTDLYEQYF; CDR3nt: TGTGCCAGCATGGTTCGCGGGACAGACCTCTACGAGCAGTACTTC
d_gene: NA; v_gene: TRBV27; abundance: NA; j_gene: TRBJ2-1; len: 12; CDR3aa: CASRGADNEQFF; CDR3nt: TGTGCCAGTCGGGGCGCCGACAATGAGCAGTTCTTC
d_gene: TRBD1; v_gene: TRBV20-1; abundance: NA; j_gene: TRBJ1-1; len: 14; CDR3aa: CSASEGQGGTEAFF; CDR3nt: TGCAGTGCATCTGAGGGACAGGGGGGCACTGAAGCTTTCTTT
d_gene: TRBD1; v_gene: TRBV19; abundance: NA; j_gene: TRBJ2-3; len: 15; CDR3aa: CASRTAGTGADTQYF; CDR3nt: TGTGCCAGTCGAACCGCCGGGACAGGGGCAGATACGCAGTATTTT
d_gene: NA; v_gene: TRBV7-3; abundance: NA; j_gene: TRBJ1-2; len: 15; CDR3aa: CASSHAGPPNYGYTF; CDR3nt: TGTGCCAGCAGCCATGCAGGGCCTCCTAACTATGGCTACACCTTC
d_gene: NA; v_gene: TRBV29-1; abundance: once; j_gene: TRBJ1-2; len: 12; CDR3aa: CSVARLGHGYTF; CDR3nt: TGCAGCGTTGCTCGGTTAGGCCATGGCTACACCTTC
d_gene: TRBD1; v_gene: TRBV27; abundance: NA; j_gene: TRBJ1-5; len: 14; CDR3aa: CASSPDRDNQPQHF; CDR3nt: TGTGCCAGCAGTCCCGACAGGGACAATCAGCCCCAGCATTTT
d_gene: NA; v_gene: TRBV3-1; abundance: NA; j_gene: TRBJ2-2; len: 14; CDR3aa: CASSQDPGSRELFF; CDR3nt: TGTGCCAGCAGCCAAGATCCGGGAAGCCGGGAGCTGTTTTTT
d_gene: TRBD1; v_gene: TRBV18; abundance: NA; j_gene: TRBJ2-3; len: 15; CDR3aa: CASSPSGTGADTQYF; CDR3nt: TGTGCCAGCTCACCATCCGGGACAGGGGCAGATACGCAGTATTTT
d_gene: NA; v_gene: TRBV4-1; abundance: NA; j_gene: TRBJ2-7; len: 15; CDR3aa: CASSRTPDGNYEQYF; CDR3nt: TGCGCCAGCAGCCGAACCCCGGACGGGAACTACGAGCAGTACTTC
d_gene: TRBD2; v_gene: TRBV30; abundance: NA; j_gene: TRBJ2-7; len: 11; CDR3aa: CAWSVLAPIYF; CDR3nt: TGTGCCTGGAGTGTACTAGCGCCGATATACTTC